These T cell receptor beta chains were read from a single sample in a study of CD8 T cells in ankylosing spondylitis. Each CDR3 protein gets one entry after TCRdb re-called the 5' RACE reads with MiXCR. The data show around 130,000 distinct CDR3 sequences, about a tenth seen once. Sequenced: blood, either unsorted or a sorted T cell fraction (not recorded which). The receptor source for this set is a male donor with ankylosing spondylitis or in good health (not recorded which). Each CDR3 is given with its conserved first and last residue. The D gene is left open where the match is weak. Clone size is not always given. Where it is, it says once, few, many or a class for expanded clones.

.	many	TRBV5-1	TRBJ1-2	TGCGCCAGCAGCTTTACCGACGGGGACTATGGCTACACCTTC	CASSFTDGDYGYTF
.	few	TRBV5-5	TRBJ1-5	TGTGCCAGCAGCTTGTTGCGGGACACAGAATTACATCAGCCCCAGCATTTT	CASSLLRDTELHQPQHF
.	.	TRBV20-1	TRBJ2-5	TGCAGTGGGACACCCACTGGGACCCAGTACTTC	CSGTPTGTQYF
.	many	TRBV20-1	TRBJ1-1	TGCAGTGCCCCCGAGGGGGGAAGAACTGAAGCTTTCTTT	CSAPEGGRTEAFF
.	many	TRBV7-9	TRBJ1-4	TGTGCCAGCAGCATCGGGACTGGTAATGAAAAACTGTTTTTT	CASSIGTGNEKLFF
TRBD1	many	TRBV11-1	TRBJ2-7	TGTGCCAGCAGCACCAAGGACAGGGGGGTGAGCGAGCAGTACTTC	CASSTKDRGVSEQYF
.	many	TRBV29-1	TRBJ2-3	TGCAGCGTCCGGCAGGGGACCCCCACAGATACGCAGTATTTT	CSVRQGTPTDTQYF
TRBD2	many	TRBV7-9	TRBJ2-1	TGTGCCAGCAGCACCCGGACTAGTTTGGATGAGCAGTTCTTC	CASSTRTSLDEQFF
TRBD2	many	TRBV5-6	TRBJ2-1	TGTGCCAGCAGCCTGGGTAGCGGGAGAAGCTCCTACAATGAGCAGTTCTTC	CASSLGSGRSSYNEQFF
TRBD1	.	TRBV11-2	TRBJ2-7	TGTGCCAGCAGTCGGGGACAGGGGGTCTACGAGCAGTACTTC	CASSRGQGVYEQYF
.	.	TRBV9	TRBJ2-4	TGTGCCAGCAGCGTACGAGGACAAGCACAAAACATTCAGTACTTC	CASSVRGQAQNIQYF
.	many	TRBV7-2	TRBJ1-1	TGTGCCAGCAGCTTATTTGGTTCGGTCGGAACGAACACTGAAGCTTTCTTT	CASSLFGSVGTNTEAFF
TRBD2	many	TRBV5-5	TRBJ2-1	TGTGCCAGCAGTCTCATAGCGGGAGTCCGCAATGAGCAGTTCTTC	CASSLIAGVRNEQFF
TRBD2	many	TRBV28	TRBJ2-1	TGTGCCAGCAGTTTATCTCTACTAGCGGGAGGGCAGTTCTTC	CASSLSLLAGGQFF